One sample yielded the 5 T cell receptor beta chains listed below, sequenced in a study of blood T cells in healthy people across ages. Combining a sample-barcoded 5' primer with a J-beta primer mix, a second PCR ran for roughly 7 to 12 cycles. TCRdb reprocessed the 5' RACE reads with MiXCR, giving one entry per CDR3 protein. The repertoire holds 550,000 to 650,000 distinct CDR3 sequences, with under 30% as singletons. Sequenced sample: blood. These receptors all come from an elderly woman in good health.

This clonotype is a singleton in its sample. V is TRBV20-1 and J is TRBJ2-7, with TRBD2 matching 7 bases. This CDR3 is built from 16 residues. V lost 1 base and J lost 3; bases outside the gene matches: 12. Germline V gene data show CDR1 as DFQATT and CDR2 as SNEGSKA (reference sequence). The CDR3 bases are TGCAGTGCTAGAGGAAAGGGCGGGAGTGCAAGCTACGAGCAGTACTTC. Its translation is CSARGKGGSASYEQYF.

This clonotype was found once. The chain recombines TRBV28 with TRBJ1-3; 9 bases line up with TRBD1. This CDR3 has 15 amino acids. From germline, CDR1 is MDHEN and CDR2 SYDVKM. J lost 4 bases, V lost 5 bases, and 6 bases had no gene match. In DNA, the CDR3 is TGTGCCAGCAGTCCAACCGGGACAGGGGGAAACACCATATATTTT. It specifies CASSPTGTGGNTIYF. Filled out from reference TRBV28 and TRBJ1-3, the complete variable domain reads DVKVTQSSRYLVKRTGEKVFLECVQDMDHENMFWYRQDPGLGLRLIYFSYDVKMKEKGDIPEGYSVSREKKERFSLILESASTNQTSMYLCASSPTGTGGNTIYFGEGSWLTVV.

This clonotype was found a few times. The chain has TRBV27 and TRBJ1-1; TRBD1 matches 8 bases. V lost 2 bases, J lost 6 bases, and 14 bases stayed unmatched. The CDR3 loop spans 17 amino acids. Looked up from germline, CDR1 is MNHEY and CDR2 is SMNVEV (reference sequence). CDR3 in DNA: TGTGCCAGCAGTTTAGCTGGGACAGGTTCGAATAGGGCTGAAGCTTTCTTT. As protein: CASSLAGTGSNRAEAFF.

This clonotype appeared a few times. A much more abundant neighbour one base away suggests this may be a read error. The chain employs TRBV6-5 and TRBJ2-1; 12 bases map to TRBD1. This CDR3 has 15 residues. The V segment lost 6 bases and the J segment 10 bases; nucleotides outside the gene matches: 10. Germline assignment: CDR1 MNHEY and CDR2 SVGAGI. The chain's CDR3 is CASRPPGQGAYEQFF. The DNA for the CDR3 is TGTGCCAGCAGGCCACCGGGACAGGGGGCCTACGAGCAGTTCTTC.

This clonotype has just a few counts. CDR3 loop: CASSSRTSGEETQYF. The CDR3 coding sequence is TGTGCCAGCAGCTCCCGGACTAGCGGGGAAGAGACCCAGTACTTC. This chain links TRBV7-9 with TRBJ2-5, with 12 positions matching TRBD2. Germline CDR1 is SEHNR and CDR2 is FQNEAQ (reference sequence). V shed 4 bases, J shed 3 bases, and the junction held 3 bases outside the gene matches. This CDR3 comprises 15 residues.